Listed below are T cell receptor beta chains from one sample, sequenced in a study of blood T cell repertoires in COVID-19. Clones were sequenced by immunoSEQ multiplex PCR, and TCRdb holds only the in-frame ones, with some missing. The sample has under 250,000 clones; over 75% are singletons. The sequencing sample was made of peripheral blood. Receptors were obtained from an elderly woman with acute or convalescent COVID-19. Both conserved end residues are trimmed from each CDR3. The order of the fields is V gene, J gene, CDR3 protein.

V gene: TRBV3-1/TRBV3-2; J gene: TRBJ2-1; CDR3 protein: ASSHASRRGLREQF
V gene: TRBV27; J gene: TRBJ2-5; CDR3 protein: ASSFRAGGRETQY
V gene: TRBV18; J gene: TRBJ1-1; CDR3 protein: ASSPPTGVWTEAF
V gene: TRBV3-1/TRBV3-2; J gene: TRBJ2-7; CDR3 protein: ASSLPPGEQY
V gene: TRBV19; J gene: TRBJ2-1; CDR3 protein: ASSMEGSSYNEQF
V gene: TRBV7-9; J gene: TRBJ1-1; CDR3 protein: ASSLMGTGNTEAF
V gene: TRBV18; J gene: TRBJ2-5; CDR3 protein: ASSPRTAGEETQY
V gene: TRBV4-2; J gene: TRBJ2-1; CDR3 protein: ASSPRRGSYNEQF
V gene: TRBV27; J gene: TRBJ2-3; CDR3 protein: ASRNAGFASTDTQY
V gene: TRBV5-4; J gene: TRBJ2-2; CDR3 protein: ASSLVVGGAGELF
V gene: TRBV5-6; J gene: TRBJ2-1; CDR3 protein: ASSLWTLDNEQF
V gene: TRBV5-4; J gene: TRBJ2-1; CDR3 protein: ASSLGGGEDNEQF
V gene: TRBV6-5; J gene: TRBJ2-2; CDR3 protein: ASSYGSSGSGGELF
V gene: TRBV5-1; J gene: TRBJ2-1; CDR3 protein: ASGTGTSGRGDEQF
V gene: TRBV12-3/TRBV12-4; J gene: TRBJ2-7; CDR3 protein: ASSPDRNREQY